A single T cell receptor beta chain is shown here with its context. Its antigen is still unknown. The sample originates from a study of T cell repertoires in cytomegalovirus infection. Study observations and caveats: CMV-specific TCR beta clonotypes restricted by HLA-C were the ones dominating the ex vivo response.

TCRdb reprocessed the reads with MiXCR, giving one entry per CDR3 protein. The sample records around 900,000 distinct CDR3 sequences, about a third being singletons. The TCR originated in a human donor in good health (CMV status not recorded). Some clones in this sample may be carry-over from other donors' samples. Sequenced here: cultured CD8+ T cells from PBMCs, sampled from culture after CMV antigen stimulation.

CDR3: CASSQERGGYTF. Here the CDR3 DNA reads TGCGCCAGCAGCCAAGAACGGGGAGGCTACACCTTC. The chain joins TRBV4-3 to TRBJ1-2; no clear D gene. Germline lookup yields CDR1 LGHNA and CDR2 YSLEER. CDR3 size: 12 residues. V dropped 0 bases and J dropped 8 bases, with 7 bases sitting between them.